This T cell receptor beta chain was observed in a study of CXCR3-negative and CXCR3-positive naive CD8 T cells. Germline CDR1 reads SGHAT; CDR2 reads FQNNGV. The CDR3 contains 15 residues. Phenotypically, naive CD8+ T cells corresponded to CD45RO-CCR7+CD27+CD95-. The libraries of TRB cDNA were prepared using 5' RACE with UMI labels. Reanalyzing the 5' RACE reads, TCRdb keeps one entry per CDR3 protein, without DNA. The table for this sample gives 6,000 to 7,000 distinct CDR3 sequences. Its frequency marks this clonotype as medium-sized. Its antigen is undetermined. Regarding the study as a whole: Memory CD8+ cells had much lower diversity, and both naive subsets had comparably high diversity. TRB CDR3s were more hydrophobic in CXCR3-positive than in CXCR3-negative naive cells.

This chain joins TRBV11-2 and TRBJ2-7; TCRdb reports TRBD2, a call that lacks DNA to check it against. The TCR sequence derives from a human donor in good health. Some clones in this sample may be carry-over from other donors' samples. Sequencing was carried out using naive CXCR3+ CD8+ T cells from blood. The subset here: CD45RO-CCR7+CD27+CD95- naive CD8+ T cells expressing CXCR3 (TNR3+). Here the CDR3 reads CASSLRQAVAYEQYF. Using reference TRBV11-2 and TRBJ2-7 for the parts outside the CDR3, the full variable domain is EAGVAQSPRYKIIEKRQSVAFWCNPISGHATLYWYQQILGQGPKLLIQFQNNGVVDDSQLPKDRFSAERLKGVDSTLKIQPAKLEDSAVYLCASSLRQAVAYEQYFGPGTRLTVT.